This TCR beta chain was obtained from a study of technical replicates of blood from a handful of donors. This table comes from immunoSEQ multiplex PCR, and its TCRdb copy is limited to in-frame clones, with some not included. The sample records around 13,000 clones, around 95% being singletons. The germline V and J ends were trimmed by 6 bases and 0 bases, with 5 bases remaining between them. The germline gives CDR1 SNHLY, CDR2 FYNNEI. The length of the CDR3 is 13 residues. This rearrangement joins TRBV2 to TRBJ2-2; no clear D gene. This clonotype was sampled from a human donor in good health. The sample was PBMCs. The CDR3 DNA is TGTGCCAGCAGCCATCCGAACACCGGGGAGCTGTTTTTT. It specifies CASSHPNTGELFF.